This section outlines one TCR beta chain sequence together with its context. Its cognate antigen is unknown. Isolated RNA was reverse transcribed into cDNA used as the sequencing template. The repertoire was sequenced with immunoSEQ multiplex PCR; TCRdb's copy has only in-frame clones and lacks some. The sample lists fewer than 250,000 clones; 35% to 40% were seen once. Trimming stripped 6 bases from V and 2 bases from J, with 15 bases between. This CDR3 has 14 amino acids. Germline V CDR1 and CDR2: SQVTM, ANQGSEA. Treatment specified: oral pan-JAK inhibitor, 5-10 mg twice daily. The source of the sample is a study of CD8+ T cells in alopecia areata. Findings and limits, study-wide: Numerous expanded lesional clones remained in scalp and blood during tofacitinib. Patients displayed less clarity in TCR sharing than mice, a finding possibly related to HLA.

The sequence came from a human donor with alopecia areata. The sample was CD4+ T cells sorted from blood, taken at week 34, from a patient treated with tofacitinib. This sequence joins TRBV29-1 and TRBJ2-3; D is unresolved. The CDR3 bases are TGCAGCGTAGGTAGAATTGCGCCCACAGATACGCAGTATTTT. Protein product: CSVGRIAPTDTQYF.